This is a list of T cell receptor beta chains from one sample in a study of blood T cell repertoires in COVID-19. The repertoire was sequenced with immunoSEQ multiplex PCR; TCRdb's copy has only in-frame clones and lacks some. This sample carries 55,000 to 70,000 clones, roughly nine tenths of them seen once, and the ten largest clones take 3.4%. Input material: peripheral blood. All receptors derive from a woman aged 45-65 years with COVID-19, enrolled during active disease. Both conserved end residues are part of each CDR3. D genes are given only for firm matches. Clone size is stated in some rows and not others, as once, few, many or a class when expanded.

>TRBV19|TRBJ1-5|NA|TRBD1
CATTTGYSNQPQHF
TGTGCCACCACGACAGGGTATAGCAATCAGCCCCAGCATTTT
>TRBV10-2|TRBJ1-5|NA|TRBD1
CATSGTGSQPQHF
TGCGCCACCTCCGGGACAGGGAGTCAGCCCCAGCATTTT
>TRBV28|TRBJ1-1|NA|NA
CASGRLRNTEAFF
TGTGCCAGCGGGAGGCTGAGGAACACTGAAGCTTTCTTT
>TRBV19|TRBJ1-1|NA|TRBD1
CASSTRTGMNTEAFF
TGTGCCAGTAGTACCCGGACAGGGATGAACACTGAAGCTTTCTTT
>TRBV10-3|TRBJ1-2|NA|NA
CACGDGTYGYTF
TGTGCCTGCGGGGACGGAACCTATGGCTACACCTTC
>TRBV6-1|TRBJ1-1|once|TRBD1
CASSEYRGRTEAFF
TGTGCCAGCAGTGAGTACAGGGGTCGGACTGAAGCTTTCTTT
>TRBV2|TRBJ1-5|once|TRBD1
CASSRDRSNQPQHF
TGTGCCAGCAGTAGGGACAGGAGCAATCAGCCCCAGCATTTT
>TRBV3-1/TRBV3-2|TRBJ1-6|NA|TRBD1
CASSQEGQPMSSYNSPLHF
TGTGCCAGCAGCCAAGAGGGACAGCCCATGAGCTCCTATAATTCACCCCTCCACTTT
>TRBV30|TRBJ2-5|NA|TRBD2
CAWAGLAVQETQYF
TGTGCCTGGGCAGGACTAGCGGTCCAAGAGACCCAGTACTTC
>TRBV11-3|TRBJ2-2|NA|NA
CASSLGSDFRELFF
TGTGCCAGCAGCTTAGGAAGCGACTTCCGGGAGCTGTTTTTT
>TRBV6-5|TRBJ2-7|NA|TRBD2
CASSLAGAPHYEQYF
TGTGCCAGCAGCCTAGCGGGAGCCCCCCACTACGAGCAGTACTTC
>TRBV18|TRBJ2-7|NA|TRBD1
CASSPLGPPLGDREQYF
TGTGCCAGCTCACCATTGGGTCCCCCGCTGGGGGACAGGGAGCAGTACTTC
>TRBV19|TRBJ2-1|NA|NA
CASSIDPQGLGQFF
TGTGCCAGTAGTATAGATCCCCAGGGTTTAGGGCAGTTCTTC
>TRBV6-4|TRBJ1-1|NA|NA
CASSDGWATEAFF
TGTGCCAGCAGTGACGGGTGGGCCACTGAAGCTTTCTTT
>TRBV6-5|TRBJ2-1|NA|NA
CATEPDSRDEQFF
TGTGCCACGGAGCCGGACAGTAGGGATGAGCAGTTCTTC
>TRBV5-1|TRBJ2-6|NA|TRBD1
CASGRDRAGANVLTF
TGCGCCAGCGGTCGGGACAGGGCCGGGGCCAACGTCCTGACTTTC
>TRBV2|TRBJ2-2|NA|TRBD1
CASRRGQDTGELFF
TGTGCCAGCCGGCGGGGACAGGACACCGGGGAGCTGTTTTTT
>TRBV19|TRBJ2-3|NA|TRBD2
CASTVAGGTDTQYF
TGTGCCAGTACCGTAGCGGGGGGCACAGATACGCAGTATTTT
>TRBV2|TRBJ2-7|NA|TRBD2
CASSEDSGNGYEQYF
TGTGCCAGCAGTGAAGATAGCGGGAATGGCTACGAGCAGTACTTC
>TRBV5-1|TRBJ2-2|once|TRBD1
CASSLVGGGVTGELFF
TGCGCCAGCAGCTTGGTAGGGGGCGGAGTAACCGGGGAGCTGTTTTTT
>TRBV6-2/TRBV6-3|TRBJ1-4|NA|NA
CASSLRTAKLFF
TGTGCCAGCAGTTTGAGGACAGCCAAACTGTTTTTT
>TRBV5-1|TRBJ2-1|NA|TRBD2
CASSLSGGRGNEQFF
TGCGCCAGCAGCCTGTCCGGCGGGAGGGGCAATGAGCAGTTCTTC
>TRBV7-2|TRBJ1-4|few|NA
CASSLPGTGGEKLFF
TGTGCCAGCAGCTTACCAGGGACGGGAGGGGAAAAACTGTTTTTT
>TRBV7-2|TRBJ2-3|NA|NA
CASSLVRVGVGTDTQYF
TGTGCCAGCAGCTTAGTCCGGGTAGGTGTTGGCACAGATACGCAGTATTTT
>TRBV6-5|TRBJ2-2|NA|TRBD2
CASRGTSDTGELFF
TGTGCCAGCAGGGGGACTAGTGACACCGGGGAGCTGTTTTTT
>TRBV30|TRBJ1-5|NA|NA
CAWSYGVINQPQHF
TGTGCCTGGAGTTACGGGGTCATCAATCAGCCCCAGCATTTT
>TRBV19|TRBJ2-1|few|TRBD2
CATRSSGSYNEQFF
TGTGCCACTCGGTCGAGCGGGAGCTACAATGAGCAGTTCTTC
>TRBV5-4|TRBJ2-2|NA|TRBD2
CASSLAIGGGSGELFF
TGTGCCAGCAGCTTGGCCATCGGCGGGGGATCCGGGGAGCTGTTTTTT
>TRBV10-3|TRBJ2-7|few|NA
CAISVDRPYEQYF
TGTGCCATCAGTGTCGACAGGCCCTACGAGCAGTACTTC
>TRBV7-2|TRBJ2-3|NA|TRBD1
CASSPGGHPTDTQYF
TGTGCCAGCAGCCCAGGGGGCCACCCCACAGATACGCAGTATTTT
>TRBV28|TRBJ2-1|NA|NA
CASSNTYNEQFF
TGTGCCAGCAGTAACACGTACAATGAGCAGTTCTTC
>TRBV6-5|TRBJ2-7|NA|NA
CASSPPSGEQYF
TGTGCCAGCTCCCCCCCCAGTGGCGAGCAGTACTTC
>TRBV28|TRBJ2-7|once|NA
CASSLGGFSSVPYEQYF
TGTGCCAGCAGTTTAGGAGGGTTTAGCTCGGTACCCTACGAGCAGTACTTC
>TRBV7-2|TRBJ2-3|NA|TRBD2
CASSHNSGGSTDTQYF
TGTGCCAGCAGCCATAATAGCGGGGGAAGCACAGATACGCAGTATTTT
>TRBV3-1/TRBV3-2|TRBJ2-5|NA|TRBD2
CASTPGTSQETQYF
TGTGCCAGCACCCCGGGGACTAGTCAAGAGACCCAGTACTTC
>TRBV4-3|TRBJ1-6|NA|NA
CASSQETTLNSPLHF
TGCGCCAGCAGCCAAGAAACAACACTAAATTCACCCCTCCACTTT
>TRBV7-9|TRBJ1-1|NA|TRBD1
CASTSTGDTEAFF
TGTGCCAGCACCTCGACAGGGGACACTGAAGCTTTCTTT
>TRBV28|TRBJ2-7|NA|NA
CASSITRSGSSEQYF
TGTGCCAGCAGCATTACCCGGTCCGGGTCGAGCGAGCAGTACTTC
>TRBV6-1|TRBJ1-3|NA|NA
CASSEASQAGNTIYF
TGTGCCAGCAGTGAAGCCTCACAGGCTGGAAACACCATATATTTT
>TRBV19|TRBJ2-3|NA|TRBD2
CASSRAGGLLDTQYF
TGTGCCAGTAGTAGAGCGGGAGGGCTATTAGATACGCAGTATTTT
>TRBV2|TRBJ2-1|NA|TRBD1
CASRGHRDRGYNEQFF
TGTGCCAGCAGAGGACACCGGGACAGGGGTTACAATGAGCAGTTCTTC
>TRBV11-2|TRBJ2-7|NA|NA
CASSPRAGGREQYF
TGTGCCAGCAGCCCCCGGGCGGGCGGTCGAGAGCAGTACTTC
>TRBV19|TRBJ2-1|NA|TRBD2
CASTPGLALPSEQFF
TGTGCCAGCACTCCGGGACTAGCTTTGCCCAGTGAGCAGTTCTTC
>TRBV7-6|TRBJ2-3|NA|TRBD2
CASSQALSGRVTDTQYF
TGTGCCAGCAGCCAGGCCCTTAGCGGGAGAGTGACAGATACGCAGTATTTT
>TRBV6-6|TRBJ2-7|NA|NA
CASRSQLATYEQYF
TGTGCCAGCAGATCACAACTAGCTACCTACGAGCAGTACTTC
>TRBV10-3|TRBJ2-6|once|TRBD2
CAIRGGLRAGANVLTF
TGTGCCATCAGGGGAGGGTTGAGGGCTGGGGCCAACGTCCTGACTTTC
>TRBV19|TRBJ1-5|NA|TRBD1
CASSTRDRGGNQPQHF
TGTGCCAGTAGTACCCGGGACAGGGGGGGCAATCAGCCCCAGCATTTT